The rows below give T cell receptor beta chains drawn from one sample of a study of tumor-infiltrating lymphocytes in primary liver carcinoma. TCRdb reprocessed the multiplex PCR reads with MiXCR, giving one entry per CDR3 protein. The sample consists of tens of thousands of distinct CDR3 sequences, about 80% of them appearing once. Sequencing was carried out using liver tumor tissue from sampling region 5. The receptors originated from a man aged 35-49 years with primary liver carcinoma and hepatitis B virus infection. Each CDR3 is given without its conserved first and last residue. The D gene is left open where the match is weak.

J gene,D gene,V gene,CDR3 protein
TRBJ1-4,-,TRBV11-2,ASSLLRGRSEKLF
TRBJ1-4,-,TRBV11-2,ASSLLTGGTEKLF
TRBJ2-1,-,TRBV11-2,ASSSHGGSYNEQF
TRBJ2-3,TRBD2,TRBV10-2,ASSHTSGRTY
TRBJ1-2,-,TRBV29-1,SVVWPYCYT
TRBJ2-1,-,TRBV5-4,ASSRRGGVDQS
TRBJ2-7,TRBD2,TRBV11-2,ASSLREGRTSWLGSYDQY
TRBJ2-5,TRBD1,TRBV11-2,ASSLTAGGSGETQY
TRBJ2-5,-,TRBV11-2,ASSLSARETQY
TRBJ2-4,TRBD2,TRBV11-1,PSSFPGTSGTKNIRY
TRBJ2-7,-,TRBV6-6,ASSYPEGGGDKHY
TRBJ2-7,-,TRBV12-5,VCEGTGSYEQY
TRBJ2-7,-,TRBV29-1,SSMTSGTGNPYEQY
TRBJ2-4,TRBD2,TRBV11-1,ASSLPETSGTKNIRY